The present T cell receptor beta chain was sequenced within a study of blood T cell repertoires in COVID-19. Study-level information: Sites across the United States, Italy and Spain contributed samples from acute and convalescent COVID-19. PBMCs, B-cell-depleted T cells, or T cells were the source of the cDNA or gDNA that made up the material.

The V gene lost 0 bases and the J gene lost 7 bases, with 8 bases spanning the gap. The CDR3 is made up of 13 amino acids. Germline assignment: CDR1 SGHDT and CDR2 YYEEEE. Assay: immunoSEQ multiplex PCR; the TCRdb copy retains only in-frame clones and omits some. Of about 85,000 clones in the sample, about 90% were seen once. V and J are TRBV5-6 and TRBJ1-5, with D unclear. This clonotype was obtained from a woman at least 80 years old with active or convalescent COVID-19. Sequenced sample: peripheral blood. The CDR3 DNA reads as TGTGCCAGCAGCTTGGGAGGGTCCCAGCCCCAGCATTTT. It codes for CASSLGGSQPQHF.